This TCR beta chain was identified during a study of identical twins. It was template switching that added a universal primer site, and there were unique molecular identifiers on the cDNA. MiXCR, applied by TCRdb to the 5' RACE reads, yields one record per CDR3 protein. The top ten hold approximately 0.29% of the sample, which has 1,800,000 or so distinct CDR3 sequences, about 32% seen once. General study results and limits: Researchers caution that invariant MAIT and iNKT cells could partly confound zero-insertion analyses. Sharing of beta out-of-frame sequences by twins showed a weaker excess. Rather than following the same donors, the conclusions depended on cross-sectional statistical analysis.

As for this clonotype: Its cognate antigen is unknown.

Trimming stripped 8 bases from V and 6 bases from J, with 24 bases between. CDR1 is DFQATT and CDR2 is SNEGSKA in the germline V gene (reference sequence). The CDR3 covers 15 residues. J is TRBJ2-3 and V is TRBV20-1; TRBD1 or TRBD2 may be the D gene (5 bases each). This clonotype originated in a newborn girl in good health. What was sequenced was cord blood. The CDR3 sequence: CSTLRPGRWGDTQYF. The CDR3 region has the DNA TGCAGTACCCTTCGTCCGGGGCGGTGGGGTGATACGCAGTATTTT.